This T cell receptor beta chain was found in a study of metastatic and nonmetastatic thyroid tumors. Study details: Peripheral blood and tumor or nodule samples from malignant and benign thyroid patients were compared.

The germline V gene has CDR1 MNHEY and CDR2 SVGAGI. The CDR3 consists of 16 residues. V lost 5 bases and J lost 5, with 21 bases in between. TCRdb called clones again from the PCR reads with MiXCR. The sample shows roughly 12,000 clones, roughly 21% of them seen only once. Only a few counts were recorded for this clone. Patients had received no treatment of any kind before thyroid surgery. The sequence was obtained from a female donor with papillary thyroid cancer or a benign thyroid nodule (not recorded which). Some clones in this sample may be carry-over from other donors' samples. The J gene is TRBJ1-2, the V gene TRBV6-5, with unresolved D. The sample comprised adjacent normal tissue. The CDR3 nucleotides are TGTGCCAGCAGTCACCTTTATGACGCCCCATGGTATGGCTACACCTTC. It specifies CASSHLYDAPWYGYTF.